Shown below are 29 T cell receptor beta chains from a single sample sequenced in a study of shared clonotypes between healthy human individuals. TCRdb keeps only in-frame clones here, not all; method: immunoSEQ multiplex PCR. The data show 550,000 to 700,000 clones, with roughly 73% seen just once and around 2% held by the top ten. Sequencing was carried out using memory CD4+ T cells sorted from blood. Subset meaning: CD45RA-negative fraction. The receptors originated from a woman in her twenties or thirties in good health.

V is TRBV2 and J is TRBJ2-1; D possibly matches TRBD1 or TRBD2 (5 bases each). Deletions cut 5 bases from V and 11 bases from J, with 25 bases between. Germline loops: CDR1 SNHLY, CDR2 FYNNEI. The CDR3 spans 16 residues. The CDR3 spells CASSWDVRPPTLQQFF. CDR3 sequence (DNA): TGTGCCAGCAGTTGGGACGTCCGGCCACCTACGCTCCAGCAGTTCTTC.

The rearrangement links TRBV29-1 to TRBJ1-2, with 7 bases identical to TRBD1. The V and J ends lost 6 bases and 0 bases, in that order; junction bases with no gene match: 7. Germline V lookup: CDR1 SQVTM, CDR2 ANQGSEA. The CDR3 contains 14 residues. The CDR3 bases are TGCAGCGTAAAGAGACAGGGAACTAACTATGGCTACACCTTC. This codes for CSVKRQGTNYGYTF.

Many counts were recorded for this clone. This sequence joins TRBV2 and TRBJ1-5, with D uncertain. This CDR3 has 12 residues. CDR1 and CDR2 (germline): SNHLY, FYNNEI. Trimming left V 6 bases short and J 0 bases short, with 3 bases between. This CDR3 reads CASRVSNQPQHF. Here the CDR3 DNA reads TGTGCCAGCAGGGTTAGCAATCAGCCCCAGCATTTT.

The chain couples TRBV2 to TRBJ2-2; no reliable D call. Deletions cut 5 bases from V and 2 bases from J, with 6 bases between. Germline CDR1 reads SNHLY; CDR2 reads FYNNEI. The CDR3 is made up of 13 amino acids. This CDR3 reads CASSILNTGELFF. For the CDR3, the DNA is TGTGCCAGCAGTATCCTAAACACCGGGGAGCTGTTTTTT.

The genes are TRBV29-1 and TRBJ2-1; D may be TRBD2 (5 bases). The CDR3 has 12 residues. Trimming shortened V by 6 bases and J by 8 bases, and 14 bases separated the two germline ends. The germline gives CDR1 SQVTM, CDR2 ANQGSEA. CDR3 in DNA: TGCAGCGTCGCGACTAAACGGGATGAGCAGTTCTTC. Translating it yields CSVATKRDEQFF.

The J gene is TRBJ2-1, the V gene TRBV20-1, with TRBD1 matching 7 bases. The CDR3 is made up of 11 amino acids. The germline V gene has CDR1 DFQATT and CDR2 SNEGSKA (reference sequence). Trimming removed 6 bases from V and 7 bases from J; junction bases left unmatched: 3. Written as DNA, the CDR3 is TGCAGTGCCCGACAGGGAAATGAGCAGTTCTTC. It codes for CSARQGNEQFF.

The V call is TRBV10-3, the J call TRBJ2-7, with D perhaps matching TRBD2 (6 bases). Trimming cost V 0 bases and J 4 bases, with 13 bases left between them. The CDR3 runs to 15 residues. Germline V gene lookup returns CDR1 ENHRY and CDR2 SYGVKD. The CDR3 DNA follows: TGTGCCATCAGTGAGTCGGCGGGACGAAATTACGAGCAGTACTTC. This sequence encodes CAISESAGRNYEQYF.

On this clone itself: Other nucleotide sequences from this sample produce the same CDR3. The genes are TRBV28 and TRBJ2-7; a possible D gene is TRBD2 (5 bases). The CDR3 totals 13 residues. Germline CDR1 is MDHEN and CDR2 is SYDVKM. V lost 5 bases to trimming and J lost 3 bases, with 11 bases between them. The CDR3 coding sequence is TGTGCCAGCAGTCCCTCCCGGGGCTACGAGCAGTACTTC. It encodes CASSPSRGYEQYF.

Regarding this clone: This likely came from a read error, as a far larger clone is one base away. The chain recombines TRBV7-9 with TRBJ2-3; 9 nucleotides align to TRBD2. Germline-derived CDR1 and CDR2 are SEHNR and FQNEAQ (reference sequence). V trimming: 3 bases; J trimming: 8 bases; junction bases outside the gene matches: 9. The CDR3 is 15 amino acids. The CDR3 DNA reads TGTGCCAGCAGCTTCGCGGGAGGGCCACGGGGTACGCAGTATTTT. Amino acid sequence: CASSFAGGPRGTQYF. Full variable domain (outside the CDR3, taken from reference TRBV7-9 and TRBJ2-3): DTGVSQNPRHKITKRGQNVTFRCDPISEHNRLYWYRQTLGQGPEFLTYFQNEAQLEKSRLLSDRFSAERPKGSFSTLEIQRTEQGDSAMYLCASSFAGGPRGTQYFGPGTRLTVL.

This clone has just a few counts. The chain employs TRBV7-2 and TRBJ1-2; 7 nucleotides match TRBD1. The CDR3 spans 16 residues. After removal of 1 base from V and 7 bases from J, the junction contained 12 bases not matched to a gene. From germline, CDR1 is SGHTA and CDR2 FQGNSA. The CDR3 sequence is CASSLGPPGGYGGYTF. In DNA form, the CDR3 reads TGTGCCAGCAGCTTAGGTCCCCCAGGGGGTTATGGTGGCTACACCTTC.

V gene TRBV10-3 combines with J gene TRBJ1-5, with D maybe TRBD1 (5 bases). The germline V gene has CDR1 ENHRY and CDR2 SYGVKD. V was clipped by 3 bases and J by 0 bases, with 15 bases between them. This CDR3 region has 17 residues. The CDR3 spells CAISDGGPLTSNQPQHF. The CDR3 DNA reads TGTGCCATCAGTGACGGGGGACCCCTTACTAGCAATCAGCCCCAGCATTTT.

V gene TRBV10-3 combines with J gene TRBJ2-1; TRBD2 aligns across 7 bases. Germline V gives CDR1 ENHRY, CDR2 SYGVKD. The J segment lost 6 bases and the V segment lost 4 bases, leaving 9 bases of the junction unmatched. The CDR3 is 15 amino acids. CDR3 in DNA: TGTGCCATCAGTGGATCGCTAGCGGTGACCAATGAGCAGTTCTTC. Protein sequence: CAISGSLAVTNEQFF.

The chain employs TRBV11-3 and TRBJ1-3, with TRBD1 identical over 8 bases. The CDR3 is made up of 18 amino acids. Germline V lookup: CDR1 SGHNT, CDR2 YENEEA. With V trimmed by 7 bases and J by 7 bases, 21 bases remained unmatched. This CDR3 reads CASKIRTTGALCGNTIYF. The CDR3 DNA follows: TGTGCCAGCAAAATTCGGACGACAGGGGCCTTGTGTGGGAACACCATATATTTT.

CDR3 amino acids: CASSLKEGTDTQYF. CDR3 sequence (DNA): TGTGCCAGCAGTCTAAAGGAGGGGACAGATACGCAGTATTTT. The chain couples TRBV27 to TRBJ2-3; possible D gene TRBD2, 6 bases. V shed 5 bases and J shed 3 bases, with 12 bases lying between them. The CDR3 spans 14 residues. Germline V gives CDR1 MNHEY, CDR2 SMNVEV (reference sequence).

The chain couples TRBV4-1 to TRBJ2-1, with 9 bases fitting TRBD2. This CDR3 has 17 residues. Trimming cost V 1 base and J 7 bases; bases outside gene matches: 11. Germline CDR1 reads MGHRA; CDR2 reads YSYEKL. CDR3 bases: TGCGCCAGCAGCCAAGCGAATATGGGACTAGCAACTAATGAGCAGTTCTTC. Translation gives CASSQANMGLATNEQFF.

This chain uses TRBV27 with TRBJ2-1; D gene ambiguous. The CDR3 is 16 residues long. V was cut by 6 bases and J by 2 bases, with 17 bases left in between. Germline V gene lookup returns CDR1 MNHEY and CDR2 SMNVEV (reference sequence). DNA of the CDR3: TGTGCCAGCAGGCCGGGCCGGACGTCCGCCTACAATGAGCAGTTCTTC. This translates into CASRPGRTSAYNEQFF.

The chain is built from TRBV28 and TRBJ2-7, with 10 bases matching TRBD1. Germline assignment: CDR1 MDHEN and CDR2 SYDVKM. This CDR3 is built from 15 residues. J was trimmed by 6 bases and V by 3 bases; bases with no gene match: 8. CDR3 region: CASSFRTGGVFEQYF. CDR3 DNA sequence: TGTGCCAGCAGTTTTAGGACAGGGGGGGTCTTCGAGCAGTACTTC.

This clone came up a few times. This chain uses TRBV19 with TRBJ1-1; the D gene is possibly TRBD1 (5 bases). The V gene lost 4 bases and the J gene lost 7 bases, with 13 bases spanning the gap. The CDR3 contains 13 residues. The V gene's germline CDR1 is LNHDA and CDR2 SQIVND (reference sequence). In nucleotides, the CDR3 is TGTGCCAGTAGTACCCCCGGGGGAGATGAAGCTTTCTTT. Its protein is CASSTPGGDEAFF.

The chain combines TRBV4-1 with TRBJ1-2; 8 nucleotides line up with TRBD1. CDR3 length: 15 residues. With V trimmed by 0 bases and J by 7 bases, 7 bases remained unmatched. Germline V gene sequence: CDR1 MGHRA, CDR2 YSYEKL. The CDR3 reads CASSQDPVTGVGYTF. CDR3 sequence (DNA): TGCGCCAGCAGCCAAGATCCGGTGACAGGGGTTGGCTACACCTTC.

The V gene is TRBV28, the J gene TRBJ2-1, with 10 nucleotides matching TRBD2. Germline CDR1 MDHEN, CDR2 SYDVKM. After removal of 6 bases from V and 3 bases from J, the junction contained 11 bases not matched to a gene. This CDR3 is 17 amino acids long. This CDR3 is CASRAGGPEVGYNEQFF. Here the CDR3 DNA reads TGTGCCAGCAGAGCGGGAGGGCCGGAGGTGGGCTACAATGAGCAGTTCTTC.

The rearrangement joins TRBV28 to TRBJ1-2, with D perhaps TRBD1 (5 bases). Germline loops: CDR1 MDHEN, CDR2 SYDVKM. This CDR3 spans 15 amino acids. V lost 2 bases and J lost 1, with 11 bases in between. The CDR3 DNA sequence: TGTGCCAGCAGTTTACTGGGGGAAGGTAACTATGGCTACACCTTC. This codes for CASSLLGEGNYGYTF.

The genes are TRBV7-7 and TRBJ2-3; D uncertain. The CDR3 contains 13 residues. The V end lost 5 bases, the J end lost 2 bases, and 8 bases lay between the germline ends. Germline V gene data show CDR1 as SSHAT and CDR2 as FNYEAQ (reference sequence). The CDR3 region has the DNA TGTGCCAGCAGCGTAAGAATCACAGATACGCAGTATTTT. It encodes CASSVRITDTQYF.

CDR3 DNA: TGTGCTAGTGGCCTCGGGGGAGTTTCTTACAATGAGCAGTTCTTC. Translation: CASGLGGVSYNEQFF. The chain employs TRBV12-5 and TRBJ2-1; perhaps TRBD2 as D (6 bases). V gave up 6 bases and J gave up 4 bases, with 16 bases separating them. CDR3 length: 15 amino acids. Germline V CDR1 and CDR2: LGHNT, FRNRAP.

This chain joins TRBV19 and TRBJ2-1, with 13 bases aligning to TRBD2. The CDR3 runs 16 residues. The germline V gene encodes CDR1 LNHDA and CDR2 SQIVND (reference sequence). The V segment lost 6 bases and the J segment 7 bases; nucleotides outside the gene matches: 9. CDR3 DNA sequence: TGTGCCAGTAGCGCTACCGGGACTAGCGGGATGAATGAGCAGTTCTTC. This codes for CASSATGTSGMNEQFF.

Remarks on this clone: A junction end diverges from the germline sequence, so it may reflect a read error. This sequence joins TRBV5-1 and TRBJ2-4; D may correspond to TRBD1 or TRBD2 (5 bases each). The germline CDR1 and CDR2 sequences are SGHRS and YFSETQ. The CDR3 loop spans 13 amino acids. The CDR3, as DNA: TGCGCCAGCAGAATGGAGGCAGGGTCCTCTCTGGACTTC. Translation: CASRMEAGSSLDF.

The chain joins TRBV27 to TRBJ2-2; the D call may be TRBD1 or TRBD2 (5 bases each). Deletions cut 5 bases from V and 4 bases from J, with 14 bases between. Germline V gene sequence: CDR1 MNHEY, CDR2 SMNVEV (reference sequence). This CDR3 region has 15 residues. The CDR3 reads CASSAPGRSTGELFF. CDR3 DNA sequence: TGTGCCAGCAGTGCGCCGGGACGTAGCACCGGGGAGCTGTTTTTT.

Ten or more counts support this clone. This chain uses TRBV6-5 with TRBJ2-7, with D perhaps being TRBD1 or TRBD2 (5 bases each). The CDR3 is 15 residues long. Germline lookup yields CDR1 MNHEY and CDR2 SVGAGI. The V and J ends lost 6 bases and 3 bases respectively, with 18 bases between them. For the CDR3, the DNA is TGTGCCAGCAGCCGTACGTTGACAGACTACTACGAGCAGTACTTC. Translation: CASSRTLTDYYEQYF.

This clone came up many times. V usage is TRBV6-6 and J usage is TRBJ1-2, with a tentative D call TRBD1 (5 bases). Germline CDR1 and CDR2: MNHNY and SVGAGI (reference sequence). Trimming stripped 6 bases from V and 6 bases from J, with 11 bases between. The CDR3 runs 12 residues. CDR3 in DNA: TGTGCCAGCAGCCGGGGAGGGGATGGCTACACCTTC. This codes for CASSRGGDGYTF.

The chain couples TRBV29-1 to TRBJ2-1; TRBD2 aligns across 11 bases. V shed 4 bases, J shed 0 bases, and the junction held 8 bases outside the gene matches. This CDR3 region has 17 residues. Germline V CDR1 and CDR2: SQVTM, ANQGSEA. CDR3 sequence: CSVGSGRAPFSYNEQFF. The DNA for the CDR3 is TGCAGCGTTGGTAGCGGGAGGGCCCCATTCTCCTACAATGAGCAGTTCTTC.